Below, 19 T cell receptor beta chains from the same sample are listed, as sequenced in a study of shared clonotypes between healthy human individuals. Naive CD8 cells comprised CD45RO-negative, CCR7-positively selected cells, excluding terminally differentiated effector memory CD45RA+ cells. Profiled with immunoSEQ multiplex PCR; TCRdb holds only in-frame clones, not every one. The data hold hundreds of thousands of clones, with 96% observed a single time. Sequencing input: naive CD8+ T cells sorted from blood. The receptors stem from a man aged 25 to 40 in good health.

The rearrangement joins TRBV4-1 to TRBJ2-5, with D unresolved. V gave up 1 base and J gave up 5 bases, with 11 bases separating them. CDR1 is MGHRA, CDR2 YSYEKL, per germline. This CDR3 has 14 amino acids. Here the CDR3 reads CASSQVTSTETQYF. The CDR3, as DNA: TGCGCCAGCAGCCAAGTAACGAGTACGGAGACCCAGTACTTC.

The chain couples TRBV29-1 to TRBJ1-1, with no clear D. With 0 bases removed from V and 4 bases from J, the gap between germline ends came to 9 bases. CDR1 is SQVTM, CDR2 ANQGSEA, per germline. This CDR3 is 13 amino acids long. The DNA of the CDR3 is TGCAGCGTTGAAGATAGGAGGCCCACTGAAGCTTTCTTT. Translated: CSVEDRRPTEAFF. The complete variable domain, with remaining parts taken from reference TRBV29-1 and TRBJ1-1, reads SAVISQKPSRDICQRGTSLTIQCQVDSQVTMMFWYRQQPGQSLTLIATANQGSEATYESGFVIDKFPISRPNLTFSTLTVSNMSPEDSSIYLCSVEDRRPTEAFFGQGTRLTVV.

The J gene is TRBJ2-2, the V gene TRBV7-9; D gene ambiguous. Germline-derived CDR1 and CDR2 are SEHNR and FQNEAQ (reference sequence). The CDR3 has 12 residues. V lost 11 bases and J 5 bases, leaving 12 bases between the germline ends. The CDR3 is CALETGTGELFF. The CDR3 DNA reads as TGTGCCTTAGAAACGGGTACCGGGGAGCTGTTTTTT. The full variable domain, rest sourced from reference TRBV7-9 and TRBJ2-2, is DTGVSQNPRHKITKRGQNVTFRCDPISEHNRLYWYRQTLGQGPEFLTYFQNEAQLEKSRLLSDRFSAERPKGSFSTLEIQRTEQGDSAMYLCALETGTGELFFGEGSRLTVL.

This chain connects TRBV5-4 to TRBJ2-7; TRBD1 might be the D (6 bases). The CDR3 loop spans 15 amino acids. V was shortened by 0 bases and J by 7 bases, with 17 bases between the two germline ends. Looked up from germline, CDR1 is SGHNT and CDR2 is YYREEE (reference sequence). The CDR3, as DNA: TGTGCCAGCAGCTTGGCAGGCAGGGGAGTGAGGGAGCAGTACTTC. It codes for CASSLAGRGVREQYF.

On this clone: Other DNA variants within this sample encode the same CDR3. This sequence joins TRBV7-9 and TRBJ1-5; D is uncertain. Trimming shortened V by 6 bases and J by 5 bases, and 8 bases separated the two germline ends. CDR1 SEHNR and CDR2 FQNEAQ come from the germline V gene (reference sequence). The CDR3 length is 12 residues. CDR3: CASSLVDQPQHF. The CDR3 DNA follows: TGTGCCAGCAGTTTGGTGGATCAGCCCCAGCATTTT. The whole variable domain, filled in from reference TRBV7-9 and TRBJ1-5, reads DTGVSQNPRHKITKRGQNVTFRCDPISEHNRLYWYRQTLGQGPEFLTYFQNEAQLEKSRLLSDRFSAERPKGSFSTLEIQRTEQGDSAMYLCASSLVDQPQHFGDGTRLSIL.

The chain combines TRBV5-1 with TRBJ2-3; D call uncertain. The ends were cut back, 1 base at V and 5 bases at J, with 11 bases in the middle. The V gene's germline CDR1 is SGHRS and CDR2 YFSETQ. This CDR3 spans 14 amino acids. The CDR3 loop reads CASSLLGSGDTQYF. The CDR3 DNA reads TGCGCCAGCAGCTTGTTGGGAAGTGGAGATACGCAGTATTTT.

The chain links TRBV28 to TRBJ2-2; D is undetermined. Germline CDR1 MDHEN, CDR2 SYDVKM. CDR3 length: 16 residues. Trimming shortened V by 3 bases and J by 7 bases, and 18 bases separated the two germline ends. This chain's CDR3 is CASSFLATDHGGELFF. CDR3 in DNA: TGTGCCAGCAGTTTCCTCGCCACGGATCACGGCGGGGAGCTGTTTTTT. The variable domain in full, with the rest retrieved from reference TRBV28 and TRBJ2-2, is DVKVTQSSRYLVKRTGEKVFLECVQDMDHENMFWYRQDPGLGLRLIYFSYDVKMKEKGDIPEGYSVSREKKERFSLILESASTNQTSMYLCASSFLATDHGGELFFGEGSRLTVL.

This chain links TRBV5-4 with TRBJ2-1; perhaps TRBD1 as D (6 bases). V was shortened by 7 bases and J by 8 bases, with 28 bases between the two germline ends. Germline CDR1 is SGHNT and CDR2 is YYREEE (reference sequence). The length of the CDR3 is 17 residues. The CDR3 sequence: CASGSYPADPSGDEQFF. The CDR3 DNA sequence: TGTGCCAGCGGGTCTTACCCAGCGGACCCATCAGGGGATGAGCAGTTCTTC.

The V gene is TRBV29-1, the J gene TRBJ2-1; maybe TRBD1 (5 bases). V lost 1 base and J lost 3, with 13 bases in between. The CDR3 contains 15 residues. Per germline, CDR1 SQVTM and CDR2 ANQGSEA. For the CDR3, the DNA is TGCAGCGTTGAAGGGGTCAGGGCGCGCTACAATGAGCAGTTCTTC. As protein: CSVEGVRARYNEQFF.

The chain couples TRBV10-1 to TRBJ2-1; tentative D call: TRBD1 (5 bases). CDR1 and CDR2 from the germline V gene are WNHNN and SYGVQD (reference sequence). The ends were cut back, 6 bases at V and 0 bases at J, with 15 bases in the middle. The CDR3 totals 16 residues. CDR3: CASRIKTTASYNEQFF. DNA for the CDR3: TGCGCCAGCAGGATTAAAACGACAGCCTCCTACAATGAGCAGTTCTTC.

J is TRBJ1-3 and V is TRBV9; D uncertain. Trimming took 4 bases from V and 0 from J, leaving 8 bases between them. The germline V gene has CDR1 SGDLS and CDR2 YYNGEE. The CDR3 runs to 14 residues. CDR3 coding DNA: TGTGCCAGCAGCCCTGACGGCTCTGGAAACACCATATATTTT. Translated, it gives CASSPDGSGNTIYF.

Concerning this clone itself: The same CDR3 is also encoded by other DNA sequences in this sample. The V gene is TRBV5-1, the J gene TRBJ2-1, with D perhaps matching TRBD1 (6 bases). V was pared by 0 bases and J by 4 bases, with 11 bases between. CDR3 length: 15 residues. CDR1 SGHRS and CDR2 YFSETQ come from the germline V gene. DNA for the CDR3: TGCGCCAGCAGCTTGGAAGGGGGAAGTTACAATGAGCAGTTCTTC. It translates to CASSLEGGSYNEQFF.

In its sample, this clone was seen once. The chain uses TRBV13 and TRBJ2-3; 10 positions agree with TRBD2. The CDR3 has 17 residues. The germline gives CDR1 PRHDT, CDR2 FYEKMQ (reference sequence). Trimming took 0 bases from V and 3 from J; bases not matched to a gene: 6. The CDR3 DNA sequence: TGTGCCAGCAGCTTAGGTCTAGCGGGAGTCGGTACAGATACGCAGTATTTT. Translation: CASSLGLAGVGTDTQYF.

The chain uses TRBV6-5 and TRBJ2-7; D could derive from TRBD1 or TRBD2 (5 bases each). CDR1 and CDR2 from the germline V gene are MNHEY and SVGAGI. V lost 2 bases to trimming and J lost 7 bases, with 15 bases between them. This CDR3 has 14 residues. CDR3 DNA: TGTGCCAGCAGTTACCCAGGGAGTATGTTTGAGCAGTACTTC. Protein: CASSYPGSMFEQYF.

DNA for the CDR3: TGTGCCAGCAGTTTATTGACAGGGGCCGGGGAGCTGTTTTTT. Its protein product is CASSLLTGAGELFF. The chain has TRBV27 and TRBJ2-2, with 8 bases lining up with TRBD1. The length of the CDR3 is 14 residues. Trimming removed 1 base from V and 6 bases from J; junction bases left unmatched: 1. Germline loops: CDR1 MNHEY, CDR2 SMNVEV (reference sequence).

As to this clone: In the same sample, other DNA sequences code for this CDR3. The V call is TRBV5-4, the J call TRBJ2-7; 13 nucleotides line up with TRBD2. The CDR3 has 18 residues. The ends lost 0 bases at V and 1 base at J; junction bases unmatched: 7. Germline V CDR1 and CDR2: SGHNT, YYREEE (reference sequence). This CDR3 reads CASSLGLAGGPGSYEQYF. The CDR3 DNA is TGTGCCAGCAGCTTGGGACTAGCGGGAGGCCCGGGGTCCTACGAGCAGTACTTC.

The rearrangement joins TRBV28 to TRBJ2-5; TRBD2 is a possible D gene (8 bases). This CDR3 is built from 18 residues. CDR1 and CDR2 from the germline V gene are MDHEN and SYDVKM. V was cut by 7 bases and J by 1 base, with 25 bases left in between. In DNA form, the CDR3 reads TGTGCCAGCACCCACCTTCCCGGGGGGGGACAGCCCCAAGAGACCCAGTACTTC. Translation: CASTHLPGGGQPQETQYF.

The rearrangement uses TRBV14 and TRBJ2-7; D gene uncertain. Trimming pared 1 base from V and 1 base from J, leaving 11 bases between. Germline values: CDR1 SGHDN, CDR2 FVKESK. The CDR3 is 15 amino acids. CDR3 residues: CASSQGVSISYEQYF. The CDR3 DNA sequence: TGTGCCAGCAGCCAAGGAGTTAGCATATCCTACGAGCAGTACTTC.

The chain has TRBV28 and TRBJ2-3; D assignment may be TRBD1 or TRBD2 (5 bases each). Germline lookup yields CDR1 MDHEN and CDR2 SYDVKM. This CDR3 has 13 amino acids. V lost 3 bases and J lost 7, with 11 bases in between. The CDR3 region is CASSFERGYTQYF. CDR3 DNA sequence: TGTGCCAGCAGTTTTGAGAGGGGCTATACGCAGTATTTT.